Each of the 20 T cell receptor beta chains below was sequenced from the same sample in a study of blood T cells in healthy people across ages (dated by TCRdb to between 2014 and 2017). Libraries were built with 5' RACE. The instrument was an Illumina HiSeq 2500. A second PCR of roughly 6 to 11 cycles was run with a J-beta primer mix and a sample-barcoded 5' primer. Starting from the raw public reads, TCRdb applied fastp trimming at Q25, assembled clones with MiXCR and retained in-frame beta chains. All rows with the same CDR3 protein become a single entry with the most common DNA and genes. For this sample there are around 800,000 distinct CDR3 sequences; roughly 25% appear just once. The top ten clones comprise around 3% of the sample. These data were likewise used in another study, on T cells of mothers and their children.

The sequenced material came from blood. The receptor source for this set is a boy aged 5-17 years in good health.

The V gene is TRBV7-2, the J gene TRBJ2-2; D ambiguous. Looked up from germline, CDR1 is SGHTA and CDR2 is FQGNSA. CDR3 size: 14 residues. The ends were cut back, 3 bases at V and 8 bases at J, with 13 bases in the middle. Written as DNA, the CDR3 is TGTGCCAGCAGCTTCCGGGTCCCTTTGGGGGAGCTGTTTTTT. Encoded protein: CASSFRVPLGELFF.

This clonotype came up a few times. The chain recombines TRBV28 with TRBJ1-1; no clear D gene. Germline values: CDR1 MDHEN, CDR2 SYDVKM. CDR3 length: 13 residues. Deletions cut 0 bases from V and 6 bases from J, with 8 bases between. The DNA of the CDR3 is TGTGCCAGCAGTTTATGGACACCCGCTGAAGCTTTCTTT. Its protein product is CASSLWTPAEAFF.

This clonotype was detected a few times. This rearrangement joins TRBV12-3 or TRBV12-4 to TRBJ2-5, with D perhaps TRBD1 (5 bases). The end of the DNA aligns better with TRBJ2-7, so the J call may be wrong. This CDR3 is built from 14 residues. The CDR3 loop reads CASSLMGQGYEQYF. CDR3 bases: TGTGCCAGCAGTTTAATGGGCCAGGGCTACGAGCAGTACTTC.

A few counts support this clonotype. The chain joins TRBV28 to TRBJ2-5; perhaps D is TRBD1 or TRBD2 (6 bases each). The V and J ends lost 6 bases and 4 bases respectively, with 18 bases between them. The CDR3 is made up of 15 amino acids. CDR1 and CDR2 from the germline V gene are MDHEN and SYDVKM. CDR3 sequence: CASRNGPGASETQYF. The CDR3 coding sequence is TGTGCCAGCAGAAACGGGCCGGGGGCTTCAGAGACCCAGTACTTC.

This clonotype was seen a few times. The CDR3 sequence is CSARSGGAGETQYF. The CDR3 bases are TGCAGTGCTAGGTCGGGGGGCGCGGGGGAGACCCAGTACTTC. The rearrangement joins TRBV20-1 to TRBJ2-5; TRBD2 is a possible D gene (7 bases). Germline CDR1 reads DFQATT; CDR2 reads SNEGSKA (reference sequence). There are 14 residues in the CDR3. V dropped 3 bases and J dropped 5 bases, with 16 bases sitting between them.

This clonotype was picked up a small number of times. This chain joins TRBV9 and TRBJ2-3; 9 bases match TRBD2. Per the germline V gene, CDR1 is SGDLS and CDR2 is YYNGEE. V was pared by 0 bases and J by 2 bases, with 7 bases of the junction left unmatched. The CDR3 runs to 17 residues. The CDR3 reads CASSVERSGGTTDTQYF. The CDR3 DNA reads TGTGCCAGCAGCGTAGAACGCAGCGGGGGGACCACAGATACGCAGTATTTT.

The rearrangement uses TRBV20-1 and TRBJ2-7; D possibly corresponds to TRBD1 (7 bases). The ends were cut back, 6 bases at V and 3 bases at J, with 12 bases in the middle. This CDR3 is 12 amino acids long. Germline V gives CDR1 DFQATT, CDR2 SNEGSKA (reference sequence). CDR3 in DNA: TGCAGTGCGCGGGACAGAGTCTACGAGCAGTACTTC. This translates into CSARDRVYEQYF.

This clonotype was detected many times. The chain recombines TRBV4-2 with TRBJ1-3; D gene uncertain. Trimming took 0 bases from V and 1 from J, leaving 7 bases between them. CDR1 and CDR2 from the germline V gene are LGHNA and YNFKEQ. There are 15 residues in the CDR3. The CDR3: CASSQERVSGNTIYF. CDR3 DNA: TGTGCCAGCAGCCAAGAAAGGGTGTCTGGAAACACCATATATTTT.

Concerning this clonotype itself: The junction does not match germline at one end; this may be a read error. The genes are TRBV7-2 and TRBJ2-3, with TRBD2 matching over 7 bases. The CDR3 has 16 residues. The germline V gene has CDR1 SGHTA and CDR2 FQGNSA. The CDR3 DNA follows: TGCGCCAGCAGCCAAGTCATATTACTAGCGCCAGATACGCAGTATTTT. Amino acid sequence: CASSQVILLAPDTQYF.

Only a few counts were recorded for this clonotype. The chain employs TRBV29-1 and TRBJ2-7; D unresolved. Germline loops: CDR1 SQVTM, CDR2 ANQGSEA. V lost 2 bases, J lost 2 bases, and 7 bases lay in between. This CDR3 comprises 12 residues. CDR3 amino acids: CSVEWQTYEQYF. The CDR3 DNA follows: TGCAGCGTTGAATGGCAGACCTACGAGCAGTACTTC.

This clonotype was seen a handful of times. The V and J genes are TRBV28 and TRBJ1-1, with unresolved D. Trimming removed 6 bases from V and 3 bases from J, with 14 bases in between. Germline assignment: CDR1 MDHEN and CDR2 SYDVKM. CDR3 length: 14 amino acids. CDR3 residues: CASSPLSGDTEAFF. In DNA, the CDR3 is TGTGCCAGCAGCCCCCTAAGCGGGGACACTGAAGCTTTCTTT.

This clonotype was seen only a few times. V and J are TRBV20-1 and TRBJ2-5; TRBD2 matches at 10 bases. The trim removed 1 base at V and 2 bases at J, leaving 13 bases unmatched. The CDR3 is 18 amino acids. Germline V gene data show CDR1 as DFQATT and CDR2 as SNEGSKA (reference sequence). The CDR3 DNA reads TGCAGTGCTAGAGTGCCTAGAGGGAGCGGGGGGGTTCAAGAGACCCAGTACTTC. It codes for CSARVPRGSGGVQETQYF.

This clonotype appeared a few times. The rearrangement links TRBV7-8 to TRBJ1-5; D is perhaps TRBD1 (6 bases). The germline V and J ends were trimmed by 7 bases and 3 bases, with 16 bases remaining between them. This CDR3 is 15 amino acids long. Germline CDR1 is SGHVS and CDR2 is FQNEAQ. CDR3 region: CASTLDRRDNQPQHF. In DNA, the CDR3 is TGTGCCAGCACCCTCGACAGGAGGGACAATCAGCCCCAGCATTTT. Together with reference TRBV7-8 and TRBJ1-5, the CDR3 gives the full variable domain: GAGVSQSPRYKVAKRGQDVALRCDPISGHVSLFWYQQALGQGPEFLTYFQNEAQLDKSGLPSDRFFAERPEGSVSTLKIQRTQQEDSAVYLCASTLDRRDNQPQHFGDGTRLSIL.

The rearrangement links TRBV12-3 or TRBV12-4 to TRBJ2-4; TRBD1 matches at 10 bases. With V trimmed by 6 bases and J by 1 base, 6 bases remained unmatched. CDR3 length: 16 amino acids. The CDR3 coding sequence is TGTGCCAGCAGACCGGGACAGGGGATGGCCAAAAACATTCAGTACTTC. Residues: CASRPGQGMAKNIQYF.

In this sample, this clonotype turned up a few times. V gene TRBV5-5 combines with J gene TRBJ1-4; 7 bases map to TRBD1. V was pared by 6 bases and J by 8 bases, with 10 bases of the junction left unmatched. CDR1 is SGHKS and CDR2 is YYEKEE in the germline V gene (reference sequence). The CDR3 extends over 14 amino acids. The CDR3 DNA reads as TGTGCCAGCACCCCGGGGAGGGGGCGAGAAAAACTGTTTTTT. This translates into CASTPGRGREKLFF.

This clonotype came up once. The chain has TRBV12-3 or TRBV12-4 and TRBJ2-5; the D gene is possibly TRBD2 (5 bases). This CDR3 comprises 17 residues. V was cut by 3 bases and J by 3 bases, with 20 bases left in between. The CDR3 spells CASSFKREFLGKETQYF. The CDR3 nucleotides read TGTGCCAGCAGTTTTAAGAGGGAATTTCTAGGGAAAGAGACCCAGTACTTC.

Only a few counts were recorded for this clonotype. The chain employs TRBV6-2 or TRBV6-3 and TRBJ2-5, with 10 bases matching TRBD2. V lost 5 bases, J lost 5 bases, and 11 bases stayed unmatched. CDR3 length: 16 amino acids. Per the germline V gene, CDR1 is MNHEY and CDR2 is SVGEGT. DNA of the CDR3: TGTGCCAGCAGTAACGGGTTAGCGGGGGGCCGTGAGACCCAGTACTTC. Translating it yields CASSNGLAGGRETQYF.

There are a few counts of this clonotype. The J gene is TRBJ2-1, the V gene TRBV4-1; TRBD2 agrees at 9 bases. Trimming took 4 bases from V and 3 from J; bases not matched to a gene: 7. The germline V gene has CDR1 MGHRA and CDR2 YSYEKL. This CDR3 contains 16 residues. CDR3: CASSRASGDYYNEQFF. CDR3 nucleotides: TGCGCCAGCAGCCGCGCTAGCGGGGATTACTACAATGAGCAGTTCTTC.

CDR3 in amino acids: CASSQESGAYEQYF. CDR3 nucleotide sequence: TGCGCCAGCAGCCAAGAGAGCGGGGCTTACGAGCAGTACTTC. The gene calls are TRBV4-1 and TRBJ2-7, with 7 nucleotides matching TRBD2. Trimming cost V 0 bases and J 4 bases; bases outside gene matches: 3. The CDR3 runs to 14 residues. From germline, CDR1 is MGHRA and CDR2 YSYEKL.

This clonotype came up a few times. This chain links TRBV2 with TRBJ2-5; the D is unclear. With 7 bases removed from V and 2 bases from J, the gap between germline ends came to 11 bases. This CDR3 region has 13 residues. The germline V gene has CDR1 SNHLY and CDR2 FYNNEI. DNA for the CDR3: TGTGCCAGCACTGGTCTGGGGCAAGAGACCCAGTACTTC. Its protein is CASTGLGQETQYF.